This T cell receptor (beta chain) is from a study of cytomegalovirus exposure and HLA in healthy donors. Study results and limitations: First-cohort TCR clusters were later found to tend to co-occur in the approximately 110 validation repertoires.

CDR3 length equals 19 residues. V dropped 0 bases and J dropped 6; count of bases not matched to a gene: 18. The germline gives CDR1 SGHRS, CDR2 YFSETQ. Of note for this clone: The antigen is unknown.

Profiling relied on immunoSEQ multiplex PCR, and the TCRdb table lists in-frame clones only, not all of them. The table shows over 150,000 clones, with roughly nine tenths occurring only once. The chain couples TRBV5-1 to TRBJ2-1, with 7 bases lining up with TRBD2. Sample: PBMCs. This clonotype originated in a man aged 18-30 years in good health and CMV-seropositive. The DNA of the CDR3 is TGCGCCAGCAGCTTGGTATTAATAGCGGGCGGCTTCATATCCAATGAGCAGTTCTTC. Its translation: CASSLVLIAGGFISNEQFF. The variable domain in full, completed from reference TRBV5-1 and TRBJ2-1, reads KAGVTQTPRYLIKTRGQQVTLSCSPISGHRSVSWYQQTPGQGLQFLFEYFSETQRNKGNFPGRFSGRQFSNSRSEMNVSTLELGDSALYLCASSLVLIAGGFISNEQFFGPGTRLTVL.